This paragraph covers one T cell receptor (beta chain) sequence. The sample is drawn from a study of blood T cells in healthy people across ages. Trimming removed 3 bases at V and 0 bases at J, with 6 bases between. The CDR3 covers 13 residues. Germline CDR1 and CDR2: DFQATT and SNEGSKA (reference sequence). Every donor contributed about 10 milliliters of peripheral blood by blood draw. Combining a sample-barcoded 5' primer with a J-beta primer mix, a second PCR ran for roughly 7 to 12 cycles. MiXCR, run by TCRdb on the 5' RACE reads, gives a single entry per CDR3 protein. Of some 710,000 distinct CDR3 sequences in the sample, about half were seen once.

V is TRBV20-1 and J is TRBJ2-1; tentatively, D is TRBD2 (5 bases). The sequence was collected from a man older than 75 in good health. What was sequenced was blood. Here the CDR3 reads CSASSDSYNEQFF. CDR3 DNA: TGCAGTGCTAGTAGCGACTCCTACAATGAGCAGTTCTTC.